These 9 T cell receptor beta chains originate from one sample sequenced in a study of blood T cell repertoires in COVID-19. Sequencing used immunoSEQ multiplex PCR; TCRdb keeps in-frame clones, though not all of them. The sample lists 150,000 to 180,000 clones; roughly nine tenths were seen once. The sequenced material came from peripheral blood. These receptors came from a man between 50 and 59 years old with acute or convalescent COVID-19.

Turning to this clone: This specimen includes other DNA sequences encoding the same CDR3. The rearrangement links TRBV12-3 or TRBV12-4 to TRBJ1-5; possible D gene TRBD1, 5 bases. This CDR3 comprises 13 residues. The ends were cut back, 3 bases at V and 5 bases at J, with 8 bases in the middle. CDR3 DNA sequence: TGTGCCAGCAGTTTGGGGGGGGATCAGCCCCAGCATTTT. Translated: CASSLGGDQPQHF.

The V call is TRBV11-2, the J call TRBJ1-5, with TRBD1 matching 8 bases. This CDR3 comprises 16 residues. CDR1 and CDR2 (germline): SGHAT, FQNNGV. The ends lost 0 bases at V and 9 bases at J; junction bases unmatched: 10. CDR3 residues: CASSLDAGRGRMPQHF. The DNA of the CDR3 is TGTGCCAGCAGCTTAGATGCAGGCAGGGGGCGAATGCCCCAGCATTTT.

V usage is TRBV27 and J usage is TRBJ1-5, with 7 bases fitting TRBD1. The ends lost 5 bases at V and 4 bases at J; junction bases unmatched: 8. Germline CDR1 and CDR2: MNHEY and SMNVEV (reference sequence). The CDR3 is 15 amino acids. The CDR3 region has the DNA TGTGCCAGCAGTCCAGGGGGGATAAGAAATCAGCCCCAGCATTTT. It specifies CASSPGGIRNQPQHF.

The chain recombines TRBV4-3 with TRBJ2-6; 8 bases fit TRBD1. Germline lookup yields CDR1 LGHNA and CDR2 YSLEER. V lost 4 bases, J lost 0 bases, and 14 bases stayed unmatched. This CDR3 comprises 20 residues. The CDR3 sequence: CASSPVSGTGASSGANVLTF. In nucleotides, the CDR3 is TGCGCCAGCAGCCCCGTTTCCGGGACAGGCGCCTCCTCTGGGGCCAACGTCCTGACTTTC.

The V gene is TRBV30, the J gene TRBJ2-1, with D maybe TRBD2 (6 bases). The CDR3 loop spans 12 amino acids. Germline CDR1 is GTSNPN and CDR2 is SVGIG (reference sequence). The ends were cut back, 2 bases at V and 10 bases at J, with 12 bases in the middle. CDR3 sequence: CAWSRARGEQFF. The CDR3 DNA is TGTGCCTGGAGTAGGGCTCGGGGGGAGCAGTTCTTC.

The gene calls are TRBV9 and TRBJ1-5; D gene uncertain. The CDR3 has 15 amino acids. V lost 0 bases, J lost 0 bases, and 7 bases lay in between. Germline V CDR1 and CDR2: SGDLS, YYNGEE. The CDR3 bases are TGTGCCAGCAGCGTAGACAGTTTTAGCAATCAGCCCCAGCATTTT. It is translated as CASSVDSFSNQPQHF.

Turning to this clone: The same CDR3 can be traced to other DNA sequences in this sample. The V gene is TRBV9, the J gene TRBJ1-1; D might be TRBD1 (5 bases). This CDR3 has 14 residues. Trimming took 0 bases from V and 4 from J, leaving 10 bases between them. CDR1 and CDR2 (germline): SGDLS, YYNGEE. The DNA of the CDR3 is TGTGCCAGCAGCGTAGCGGGGGGAGGCACTGAAGCTTTCTTT. Encoded protein: CASSVAGGGTEAFF.

V and J are TRBV2 and TRBJ2-7; no reliable D call. Trimming shortened V by 5 bases and J by 6 bases, and 14 bases separated the two germline ends. The length of the CDR3 is 13 residues. CDR1 is SNHLY, CDR2 FYNNEI, per germline. The CDR3 bases are TGTGCCAGCAGTTCTCCCCGAGATAGCGAGCAGTACGTC. It translates to CASSSPRDSEQYV.

The chain combines TRBV6-2 or TRBV6-3 with TRBJ2-2; TRBD2 matches at 8 bases. The J segment lost 5 bases and the V segment lost 7 bases, leaving 3 bases of the junction unmatched. Germline V gene lookup returns CDR1 MNHEY and CDR2 SVGEGT. This CDR3 contains 13 residues. DNA for the CDR3: TGTGCCAGCACCCCGGGGGGGACCGGGGAGCTGTTTTTT. It encodes CASTPGGTGELFF.